Following are 18 T cell receptor beta chains from one sample sequenced in a study of shared clonotypes between healthy human individuals. Profiled with immunoSEQ multiplex PCR; TCRdb holds only in-frame clones, not every one. This table holds millions of clones, over 85% found once. The sample was naive CD4+ T cells from PBMCs. Subset here: CD45RA+ positively selected. The receptors come from a man younger than 35 in good health. Some clones in this sample may be carry-over from other donors' samples.

The chain employs TRBV11-3 and TRBJ2-7; D not resolved. Germline lookup yields CDR1 SGHNT and CDR2 YENEEA. This CDR3 comprises 13 residues. V gave up 5 bases and J gave up 0 bases, with 8 bases separating them. In nucleotides, the CDR3 is TGTGCCAGCAGCCCCCGGAGCTCCTACGAGCAGTACTTC. Amino acid sequence: CASSPRSSYEQYF.

Concerning this clone: At the DNA level, this CDR3 is encoded by other sequences in the same sample as well. V is TRBV5-1 and J is TRBJ2-2, with TRBD1 matching 7 bases. CDR3 size: 15 residues. The germline gives CDR1 SGHRS, CDR2 YFSETQ. The ends lost 0 bases at V and 1 base at J; junction bases unmatched: 0. The CDR3 region has the DNA TGCGCCAGCAGCTTGGGACAGGGGAACACCGGGGAGCTGTTTTTT. It encodes CASSLGQGNTGELFF.

This chain uses TRBV25-1 with TRBJ2-4, with 9 bases matching TRBD1. The length of the CDR3 is 15 residues. Germline V gives CDR1 MGHDK, CDR2 SYGVNS. With 8 bases clipped from V and 3 bases from J, the junction kept 8 bases outside the gene matches. CDR3 protein: CASGPQGAGKNIQYF. The CDR3 bases are TGTGCCAGCGGACCACAGGGGGCAGGCAAAAACATTCAGTACTTC.

The chain is built from TRBV15 and TRBJ2-7; the match to TRBD2 covers 13 bases. Germline CDR1 is LNHNV and CDR2 is YYDKDF (reference sequence). Trimming at V came to 7 bases and at J to 4 bases, leaving 1 base not matched to a gene. This CDR3 region has 13 residues. CDR3 sequence: CATKTSGGYEQYF. The CDR3, as DNA: TGTGCCACCAAGACTAGCGGGGGGTACGAGCAGTACTTC.

This clone has a handful of counts. The rearrangement joins TRBV28 to TRBJ1-2; D is unclear. Germline V gene sequence: CDR1 MDHEN, CDR2 SYDVKM. This CDR3 has 12 amino acids. V was pared by 6 bases and J by 4 bases, with 9 bases between. The CDR3 nucleotides read TGTGCCAGCAGCGGGGAGGGCTATGGCTACACCTTC. Translating gives CASSGEGYGYTF.

The genes are TRBV28 and TRBJ1-1; no definite D call. The V gene's germline CDR1 is MDHEN and CDR2 SYDVKM. Trimming took 7 bases from V and 2 from J, leaving 14 bases between them. The CDR3 runs to 14 residues. The CDR3 nucleotides are TGTGCCAGCACGGTAGGTACTCTAAACACTGAAGCTTTCTTT. This encodes CASTVGTLNTEAFF.

The gene calls are TRBV2 and TRBJ2-2, with D perhaps matching TRBD2 (6 bases). Germline V gives CDR1 SNHLY, CDR2 FYNNEI. V lost 3 bases, J lost 3 bases, and 11 bases lay in between. This CDR3 has 15 residues. CDR3 sequence (DNA): TGTGCCAGCAGTGAGATCCCTAGCGACACCGGGGAGCTGTTTTTT. Its translation is CASSEIPSDTGELFF.

This chain links TRBV11-3 with TRBJ2-7; the D gene could be TRBD1 or TRBD2 (5 bases each). The CDR3 extends over 15 amino acids. CDR1 and CDR2 (germline): SGHNT, YENEEA. V lost 1 base to trimming and J lost 4 bases, with 14 bases between them. For the CDR3, the DNA is TGTGCCAGCAGCTTAGTTTACCGGGACGTTTACGAGCAGTACTTC. This encodes CASSLVYRDVYEQYF.

The chain uses TRBV18 and TRBJ2-7, with no clear D. The V end was cut by 4 bases, the J end by 7 bases, with 14 bases between. The CDR3 is 13 amino acids. CDR1 KGHSH and CDR2 LQKENI come from the germline V gene. The CDR3 is CASSLTLDQEQYF. The CDR3 DNA reads TGTGCCAGCTCACTCACCCTAGACCAAGAGCAGTACTTC.

There are a few counts of this clone. This CDR3 is also generated by other DNA sequences in the sample. V and J are TRBV29-1 and TRBJ1-1, with D uncertain. The CDR3 runs to 12 residues. The V gene's germline CDR1 is SQVTM and CDR2 ANQGSEA. With 6 bases removed from V and 1 base from J, the gap between germline ends came to 9 bases. The DNA of the CDR3 is TGCAGCGTCTCCTCCGGGAACACTGAAGCTTTCTTT. Protein sequence: CSVSSGNTEAFF.

The CDR3 region has the DNA TGCGCCAGCAGCTTGGGGGCAGGGGCCTCTGGAAACACCATATATTTT. This translates into CASSLGAGASGNTIYF. This rearrangement joins TRBV5-1 to TRBJ1-3, with D tentatively TRBD1 (6 bases). The germline V gene encodes CDR1 SGHRS and CDR2 YFSETQ. The CDR3 extends over 16 amino acids. The V and J ends lost 0 bases and 0 bases respectively, with 10 bases between them.

Comments on this clone: The same CDR3 arises from other DNA sequences in this sample as well. This chain links TRBV27 with TRBJ1-3; D unresolved. The CDR3 length is 13 residues. V was clipped by 1 base and J by 1 base, with 2 bases between them. Germline CDR1 is MNHEY and CDR2 is SMNVEV (reference sequence). The CDR3 reads CASSLFSGNTIYF. CDR3 DNA: TGTGCCAGCAGTTTATTTTCTGGAAACACCATATATTTT.

This clone appeared once. The chain employs TRBV7-2 and TRBJ2-3; 16 nucleotides match TRBD2. CDR1 and CDR2 (germline): SGHTA, FQGNSA. CDR3 length: 19 amino acids. V lost 5 bases and J lost 5; bases outside the gene matches: 13. The CDR3 nucleotides read TGTGCCAGCAGCCCCTGGGGACAGGGACTAGCGGGAGGGGGAGATACGCAGTATTTT. This encodes CASSPWGQGLAGGGDTQYF. The full variable domain, completed using reference TRBV7-2 and TRBJ2-3, is GAGVSQSPSNKVTEKGKDVELRCDPISGHTALYWYRQSLGQGLEFLIYFQGNSAPDKSGLPSDRFSAERTGGSVSTLTIQRTQQEDSAVYLCASSPWGQGLAGGGDTQYFGPGTRLTVL.

This chain uses TRBV4-1 with TRBJ2-3; 9 positions match TRBD2. The CDR3 has 17 residues. The junction had 10 bases not matched to a gene; V was cut back by 2 bases and J by 4 bases. Germline values: CDR1 MGHRA, CDR2 YSYEKL. CDR3 loop: CASSQLPGLARADTQYF. The CDR3 DNA follows: TGCGCCAGCAGCCAACTTCCAGGACTAGCGCGGGCAGATACGCAGTATTTT.

This clone was observed once. The final CDR3 position lacks the conserved phenylalanine or tryptophan, pointing to a likely read error. No DNA is shown, since the ends of the CDR3 on it are uncertain; the CDR3 is the one TCRdb lists. The chain has TRBV30 and TRBJ2-7; the table's TRBD2 call for D was not verified on the DNA. Germline CDR1 reads GTSNPN; CDR2 reads SVGIG (reference sequence). The CDR3 sequence runs 9 residues, both termini included. The CDR3 reads CAWSVRERA.

The rearrangement joins TRBV27 to TRBJ2-3; tentatively, D is TRBD2 (5 bases). CDR3 length equals 15 residues. Germline lookup yields CDR1 MNHEY and CDR2 SMNVEV (reference sequence). Trimming left V 5 bases short and J 1 base short, with 13 bases between. CDR3 region: CASSPGVMGTDTQYF. CDR3 DNA: TGTGCCAGCAGTCCCGGGGTTATGGGCACAGATACGCAGTATTTT.

The rearrangement links TRBV4-2 to TRBJ1-2; D is undetermined. The V gene lost 0 bases and the J gene lost 8 bases, with 10 bases spanning the gap. The CDR3 contains 13 residues. CDR1 is LGHNA, CDR2 YNFKEQ, per germline. The CDR3 region is CASSQDLREGYTF. CDR3 in DNA: TGTGCCAGCAGCCAAGATCTACGGGAGGGCTACACCTTC.

This sequence joins TRBV11-2 and TRBJ2-7; TRBD2 matches at 11 bases. Germline values: CDR1 SGHAT, CDR2 FQNNGV. The CDR3 is 16 residues long. The trim removed 2 bases at V and 2 bases at J, leaving 5 bases unmatched. The CDR3, as DNA: TGTGCCAGCAGCTTAAGTCTAGCGGGAGGAACCTACGAGCAGTACTTC. This codes for CASSLSLAGGTYEQYF.